These T cell receptor gamma chains were read from a single sample in a study of intestinal T cells in coeliac disease. TCRdb re-called the multiplex PCR reads with CATT. This sample has over 1,200 gamma-chain clones; less than 70% occur once, and the top ten carry about 5.7%. The sample taken for sequencing was a duodenal biopsy. All receptors derive from a human donor with celiac disease. The CDR3 runs from the conserved cysteine through the conserved F or W. Each record gives: clone size, V gene, J gene, CDR3 DNA, CDR3 protein. Clone size appears in some rows only: once, few, many, or a class for an expanded clone.

few	TRGV2	TRGJP2	TGTGCCACCTGGGACGGGCTCCATAGTAGTGATTGGATCAAGACGTTT	CATWDGLHSSDWIKTF
few	TRGV2	TRGJP2	TGTGCCACCTGGGACGGGCTAGGCGGTAGTGATTGGATCAAGACGTTT	CATWDGLGGSDWIKTF
-	TRGV2	TRGJ1/TRGJ2	TGTGCCACCTGGGGACGGAAGGTCTTT	CATWGRKVF
few	TRGV2	TRGJ1/TRGJ2	TGTGCCACCTGGGACGGGCCTTACCCCCTCGACCCCCGTTCGGATTATTATAAGAAACTCTTT	CATWDGPYPLDPRSDYYKKLF
-	TRGV3	TRGJ1/TRGJ2	TGTGCCACCTGGGACGAGCCTGAAAATTATTATAAGAAACTCTTT	CATWDEPENYYKKLF
-	TRGV10	TRGJ1/TRGJ2	TGTGCTGCGTGGGTCTCCTCAGGACCTTATTATAAGAAACTCTTT	CAAWVSSGPYYKKLF
-	TRGV2	TRGJ1/TRGJ2	TGTGCCACCTGGGATGGGCCGAAGAAACTCTTT	CATWDGPKKLF
once	TRGV3	TRGJ1/TRGJ2	TGTGCCACCTGGGACAGGGCCCCATTGTCCTTGGGGAAACTCTTT	CATWDRAPLSLGKLF
once	TRGV3	TRGJ1/TRGJ2	TGTGCCGACCTGGGACGGGATTATTATAAGAAACTCTTT	CADLGRDYYKKLF
few	TRGV11	TRGJ1/TRGJ2	-	CTTVPAGLTTGHKKLF
once	TRGV4	TRGJ1/TRGJ2	TGTGCCACCTGGAACATTGGGAAACTCTTT	CATWNIGKLF
few	TRGV8	TRGJ1/TRGJ2	TGTGCACCTGGGATAGGCGATTATAAGAAACTCTTT	CAPGIGDYKKLF
-	TRGV2	TRGJ1/TRGJ2	TGTGCCACCTGGGACGGGCCCAGTTATCATAAGAAACTCTTT	CATWDGPSYHKKLF
-	TRGV3	TRGJ1/TRGJ2	TGTGCCACCCCCCCCGGTCCTACTAAGAAACTCTTT	CATPPGPTKKLF
-	TRGV2	TRGJ1/TRGJ2	TGTGCCACTGGGACGGCTGTTCGACAGAAACTCTTT	CATGTAVRQKLF
-	TRGV2	TRGJP2	TGTGCCACCTGGGACGGCCCCAGTAGTGATTGGATCAAGACGTTT	CATWDGPSSDWIKTF
-	TRGV2	TRGJP2	TGTGCCACCTGGGACGGGCCAGGTAGTAGTGATTGGGTCAAGACGTTT	CATWDGPGSSDWVKTF
-	TRGV8	TRGJ1/TRGJ2	TGTGCCACCTGGGATAGGCCGCCTATGGGGTATAAGAAACTCTTT	CATWDRPPMGYKKLF
-	TRGV10	TRGJP1	TGTGCTGCGTGGGTATATACCACTGGTTGGTTCAAGATATTT	CAAWVYTTGWFKIF
-	TRGV3	TRGJ1/TRGJ2	TGTGCCACCTGGGATAGGCCTGGGGATTATAAGAAACTCTTT	CATWDRPGDYKKLF
-	TRGV10	TRGJ1/TRGJ2	TGTGCTGCGTGGGCCTCCTCAGGACCTTATTATAAGAAACTCTTT	CAAWASSGPYYKKLF
large	TRGV2	TRGJP2	TGTGCCACCTGGGACGGGCCTCTGCATAGTAGTGATTGGATCAAGACGTTT	CATWDGPLHSSDWIKTF
few	TRGV11	TRGJ1/TRGJ2	TGTGCCTGCTGGATTAGGCACGACTGCAAGAAACTCTTT	CACWIRHDCKKLF
-	TRGV2	TRGJ1/TRGJ2	TGTGCCACCTGGGACGACTCACGAATTTATTATAAGAAACTCTTT	CATWDDSRIYYKKLF
few	TRGV11	TRGJ1/TRGJ2	TGTGCCTGCTGGATTAGGCACGGGAAGAATTATAAGAAACTCTTT	CACWIRHGKNYKKLF
-	TRGV8	TRGJ1/TRGJ2	TGTGCCACCTGGGGCCTCAATAAGAAACTCTTT	CATWGLNKKLF
few	TRGV3	TRGJ1/TRGJ2	TGTGCCACCTGGGACGCCTATAAGAAACTCTTT	CATWDAYKKLF
few	TRGV10	TRGJ1/TRGJ2	TGTGCTGCCCCCCTGGGGGGGTATAAGAAACTCTTT	CAAPLGGYKKLF
-	TRGV4	TRGJ1/TRGJ2	TGTGCCACCTTGGGATGGGCCGGATATAAGAAACTCTTT	CATLGWAGYKKLF
few	TRGV11	TRGJ1/TRGJ2	TGTGCCTGCTGGATTAGGCGAAGGAGTTATTATAAGAAACTCTTT	CACWIRRRSYYKKLF
few	TRGV9	TRGJ1/TRGJ2	TGTGCCTTGTGGGAGGTGGAGGTGTGGAGTTATTATAAGAAACTCTTT	CALWEVEVWSYYKKLF
large	TRGV10	TRGJP1	TGTGCTGCGTGCCCACATACCACTGGTTGGTTCAAGATATTT	CAACPHTTGWFKIF
-	TRGV2	TRGJ1/TRGJ2	TGTGCCACCTGGGACGGGCCAAAGTATTATAAGAAACTCTTC	CATWDGPKYYKKLF
-	TRGV2	TRGJP1	TGTGCCACCTGGGACGGTCGTGGCACTGGTTGGTTCAAGATATTT	CATWDGRGTGWFKIF
-	TRGV8	TRGJ1/TRGJ2	TGTGCCACCTGGGATAGAAGAAGGTTTATTATAAAGAAACTCTTT	CATWDRRRFIIKKLF
once	TRGV3	TRGJP2	TGTGCCACCTGGGACAGACGTACTAGTAGTGATTGGATCAAGACGTTT	CATWDRRTSSDWIKTF
few	TRGV2	TRGJ1/TRGJ2	TGTGCCACCTGGGACGGGCAGATTTATTATAAGAAACTCTTT	CATWDGQIYYKKLF
few	TRGV4	TRGJ1/TRGJ2	TGTGCCACCTGGGATGATTATAAGAAACTCTTT	CATWDDYKKLF
-	TRGV4	TRGJ1/TRGJ2	TGTGCTACCTGGGATGAGCCCTATTATTATAAGAAACTCTTT	CATWDEPYYYKKLF
-	TRGV8	TRGJ1/TRGJ2	TGTGCCACCTGGGATAGGAGTCATTATAAGAAACTCTTT	CATWDRSHYKKLF
few	TRGV8	TRGJ1/TRGJ2	TGTGCCACCTCGGAAACACTGTTACCGGTAAATAAGAAACTCTTT	CATSETLLPVNKKLF
-	TRGV11	TRGJ1/TRGJ2	TGTGCCTGCTGGATAGGGTATTATAAGAAACTCTTT	CACWIGYYKKLF
-	TRGV2	TRGJ1/TRGJ2	TGTGCCACCTGGGACGGGCCGTCGAATTATTATAAGAAACTCTTT	CATWDGPSNYYKKLF